The TCR beta chain described here comes from a study of cytomegalovirus exposure and HLA in healthy donors. Germline assignment: CDR1 MNHNY and CDR2 SVGAGI (reference sequence). The CDR3 is made up of 15 amino acids. The V gene end was trimmed by 6 bases and the J gene end by 4 bases; junction bases not matched to a gene: 5. This clone was recorded a few times. No antigen is known for it. At the time of sampling, donors were nominally healthy, though unrecorded immune exposures were likely. Study observations and caveats: Productive rates of about 90% or about 30% were seen for most TCR beta V segments in an earlier analysis. One variant, a missense change in DCLRE1C, was linked in a later analysis to TCR beta V- and J-gene trimming. Reports showed the classifier diagnosing cytomegalovirus status with high specificity and sensitivity.

It was with 60 Vbeta and 13 Jbeta primers that the PCR ran. Only in-frame clones appear in the TCRdb table, and some are missing; sequencing was by immunoSEQ multiplex PCR. The table has fewer than 150,000 clones, 15% to 17% seen once. This chain uses TRBV6-6 with TRBJ2-2; 10 bases match TRBD1. Material for sequencing was PBMCs. This clonotype originated in a young woman in good health and CMV-seronegative. CDR3 amino acids: CASSRRDRGTGELFF. As DNA, the CDR3 is TGTGCCAGCAGCCGCCGGGACAGGGGCACCGGGGAGCTGTTTTTT.